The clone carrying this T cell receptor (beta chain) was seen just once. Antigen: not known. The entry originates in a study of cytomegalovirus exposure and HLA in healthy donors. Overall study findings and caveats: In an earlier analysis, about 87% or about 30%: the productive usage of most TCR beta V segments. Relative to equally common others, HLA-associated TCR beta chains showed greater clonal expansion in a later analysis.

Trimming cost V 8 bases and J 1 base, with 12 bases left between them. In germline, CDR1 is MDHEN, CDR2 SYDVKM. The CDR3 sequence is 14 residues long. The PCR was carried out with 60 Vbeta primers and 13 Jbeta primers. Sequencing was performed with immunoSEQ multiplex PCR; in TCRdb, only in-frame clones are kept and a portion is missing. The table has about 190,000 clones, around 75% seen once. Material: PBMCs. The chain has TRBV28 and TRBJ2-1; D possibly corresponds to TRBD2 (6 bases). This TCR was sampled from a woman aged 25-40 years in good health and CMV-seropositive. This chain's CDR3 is CASRTGGSYNEQFF. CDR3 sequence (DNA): TGTGCCAGCCGGACCGGGGGATCCTACAATGAGCAGTTCTTC. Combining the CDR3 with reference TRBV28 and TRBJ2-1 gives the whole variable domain DVKVTQSSRYLVKRTGEKVFLECVQDMDHENMFWYRQDPGLGLRLIYFSYDVKMKEKGDIPEGYSVSREKKERFSLILESASTNQTSMYLCASRTGGSYNEQFFGPGTRLTVL.